This T cell receptor (beta chain) stems from a study of T cell responses to AZD1222 COVID-19 vaccine. Study-level findings and limits: Spike regions recognized by vaccine-associated CD4 TCRs spanned the protein, led by 160-218 and 743-854. The breadth and depth of Spike-specific TCRs increased once two AZD1222 doses had been given. Just a handful of AZD1222 recipients were seropositive at baseline. In the spike-specific TCR repertoire, nearly half reportedly target unmutated variant regions.

As to this clone: Its cognate antigen is unknown.

Clones were read by immunoSEQ multiplex PCR, and TCRdb kept only the in-frame ones, dropping some. Counted here are roughly 120,000 clones, 87% occurring once; the ten biggest clones make up approximately 1.3%. The receptor was derived from an adult in good health. The sequencing here drew on peripheral blood, taken on day 0 of AZD1222 vaccination.

DNA of the CDR3: TGTGCTAGTGCCTACCGGTGGCAGGGGGGAGAGACCCAGTACTTC. Encoded protein: CASAYRWQGGETQYF. The genes are TRBV12-5 and TRBJ2-5; possibly TRBD1 for D (7 bases). This CDR3 has 15 amino acids. V lost 7 bases, J lost 4 bases, and 19 bases lay in between. The V gene's germline CDR1 is LGHNT and CDR2 FRNRAP.